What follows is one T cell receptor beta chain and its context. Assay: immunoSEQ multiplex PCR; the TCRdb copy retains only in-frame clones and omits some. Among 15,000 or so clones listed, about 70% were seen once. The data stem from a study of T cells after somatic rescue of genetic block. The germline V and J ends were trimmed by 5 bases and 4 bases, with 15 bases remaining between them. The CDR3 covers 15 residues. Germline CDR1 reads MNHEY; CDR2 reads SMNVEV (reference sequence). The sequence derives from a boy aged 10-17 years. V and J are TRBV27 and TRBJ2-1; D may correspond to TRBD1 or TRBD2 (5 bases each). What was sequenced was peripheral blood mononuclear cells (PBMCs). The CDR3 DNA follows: TGTGCCAGCAGTCCCCGGGACCTATCATACAATGAGCAGTTCTTC. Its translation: CASSPRDLSYNEQFF.